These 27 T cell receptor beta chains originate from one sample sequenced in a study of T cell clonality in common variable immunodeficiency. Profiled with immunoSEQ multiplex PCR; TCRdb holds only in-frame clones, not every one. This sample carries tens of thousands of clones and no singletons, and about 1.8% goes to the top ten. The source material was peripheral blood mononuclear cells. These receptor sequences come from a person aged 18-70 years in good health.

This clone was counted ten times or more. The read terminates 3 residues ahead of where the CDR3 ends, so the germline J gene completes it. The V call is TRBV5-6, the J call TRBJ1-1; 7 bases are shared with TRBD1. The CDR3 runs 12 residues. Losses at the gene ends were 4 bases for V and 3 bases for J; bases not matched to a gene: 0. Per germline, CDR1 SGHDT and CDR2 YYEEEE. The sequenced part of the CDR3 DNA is TGTGCCAGCAGCCAGGGGGACACTGAA. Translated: CASSQGDTE. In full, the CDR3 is CASSQGDTEAFF.

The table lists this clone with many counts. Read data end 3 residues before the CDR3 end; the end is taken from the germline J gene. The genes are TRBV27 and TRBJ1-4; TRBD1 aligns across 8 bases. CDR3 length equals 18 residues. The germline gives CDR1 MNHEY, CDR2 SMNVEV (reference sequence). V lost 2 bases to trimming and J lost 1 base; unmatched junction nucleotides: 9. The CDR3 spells CASSLGAGGRLTNEKLFF. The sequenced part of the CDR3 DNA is TGTGCCAGCAGTTTAGGGGCAGGGGGCAGATTAACTAATGAAAAA.

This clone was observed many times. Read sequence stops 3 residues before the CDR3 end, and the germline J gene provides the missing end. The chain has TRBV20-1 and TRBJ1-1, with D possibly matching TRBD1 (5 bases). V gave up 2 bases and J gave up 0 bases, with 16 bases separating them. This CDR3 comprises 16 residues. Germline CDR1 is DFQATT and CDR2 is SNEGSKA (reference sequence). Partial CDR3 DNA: TGCAGTGCTAGATCGCAGGGCGGGGGTCTGAACACTGAA. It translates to CSARSQGGGLNTE. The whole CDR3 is CSARSQGGGLNTEAFF.

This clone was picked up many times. CDR3 bases read: TGTGCCAGCAGCTTGCCCCTCGGACAGAGTGGC. It encodes CASSLPLGQSG. The full CDR3 protein is CASSLPLGQSGYTF. The chain has TRBV5-6 and TRBJ1-2; a possible D gene is TRBD1 (6 bases). The read is 3 residues too short to cover the CDR3 end, so that end is filled in from the germline J gene. The CDR3 is made up of 14 amino acids. Germline CDR1 and CDR2: SGHDT and YYEEEE. The V end was cut by 1 base, the J end by 7 bases, with 14 bases between.

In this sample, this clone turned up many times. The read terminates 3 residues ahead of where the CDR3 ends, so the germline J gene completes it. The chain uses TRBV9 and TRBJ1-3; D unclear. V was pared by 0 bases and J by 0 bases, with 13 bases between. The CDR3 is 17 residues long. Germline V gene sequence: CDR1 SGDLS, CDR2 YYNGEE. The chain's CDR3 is CASSVDTGILSGNTIYF. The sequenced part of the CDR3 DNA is TGTGCCAGCAGCGTAGATACGGGGATCCTCTCTGGAAACACC.

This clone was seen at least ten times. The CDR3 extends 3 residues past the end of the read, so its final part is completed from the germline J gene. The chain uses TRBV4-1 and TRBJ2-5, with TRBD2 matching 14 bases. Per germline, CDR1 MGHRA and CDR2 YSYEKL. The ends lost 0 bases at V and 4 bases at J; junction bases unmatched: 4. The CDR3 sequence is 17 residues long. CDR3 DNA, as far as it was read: TGCGCCAGCAGCCAAGAGCGGGGACTAGCGGGAGTAGAGACC. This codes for CASSQERGLAGVET. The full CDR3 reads CASSQERGLAGVETQYF.

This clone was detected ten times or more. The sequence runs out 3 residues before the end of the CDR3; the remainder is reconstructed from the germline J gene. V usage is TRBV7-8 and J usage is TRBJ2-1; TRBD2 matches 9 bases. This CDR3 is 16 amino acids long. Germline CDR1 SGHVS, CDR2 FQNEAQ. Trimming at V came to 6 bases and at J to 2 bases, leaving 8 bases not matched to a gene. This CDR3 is CASSSLAGKPYNEQFF. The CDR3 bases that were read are TGTGCCAGCAGTTCTCTAGCGGGGAAGCCCTACAATGAG.

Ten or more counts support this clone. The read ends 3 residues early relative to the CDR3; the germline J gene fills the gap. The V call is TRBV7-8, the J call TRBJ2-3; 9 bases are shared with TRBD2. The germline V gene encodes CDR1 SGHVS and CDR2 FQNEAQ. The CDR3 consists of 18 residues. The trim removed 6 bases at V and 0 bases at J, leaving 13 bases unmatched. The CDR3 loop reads CASSPGAGGPYSTDTQYF. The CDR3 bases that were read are TGTGCCAGCAGTCCCGGGGCGGGGGGGCCCTATAGCACAGATACG. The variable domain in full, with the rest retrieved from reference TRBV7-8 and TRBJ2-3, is GAGVSQSPRYKVAKRGQDVALRCDPISGHVSLFWYQQALGQGPEFLTYFQNEAQLDKSGLPSDRFFAERPEGSVSTLKIQRTQQEDSAVYLCASSPGAGGPYSTDTQYFGPGTRLTVL.

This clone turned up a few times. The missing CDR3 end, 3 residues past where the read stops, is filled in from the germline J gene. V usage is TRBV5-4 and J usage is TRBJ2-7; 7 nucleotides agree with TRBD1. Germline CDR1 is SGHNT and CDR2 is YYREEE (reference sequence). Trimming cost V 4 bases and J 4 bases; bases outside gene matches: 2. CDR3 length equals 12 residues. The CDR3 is CASSIQGYEQYF. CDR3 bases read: TGTGCCAGCAGCATACAGGGGTACGAG.

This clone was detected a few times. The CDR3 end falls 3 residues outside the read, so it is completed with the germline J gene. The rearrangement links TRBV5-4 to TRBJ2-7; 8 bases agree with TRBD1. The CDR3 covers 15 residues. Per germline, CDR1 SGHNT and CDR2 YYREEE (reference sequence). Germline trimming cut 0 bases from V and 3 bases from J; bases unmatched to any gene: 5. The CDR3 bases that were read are TGTGCCAGCAGCTTGGGACAGGGGATACACTACGAG. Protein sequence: CASSLGQGIHYE. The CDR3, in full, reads CASSLGQGIHYEQYF. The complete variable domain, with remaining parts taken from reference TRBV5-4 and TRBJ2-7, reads ETGVTQSPTHLIKTRGQQVTLRCSSQSGHNTVSWYQQALGQGPQFIFQYYREEENGRGNFPPRFSGLQFPNYSSELNVNALELDDSALYLCASSLGQGIHYEQYFGPGTRLTVT.

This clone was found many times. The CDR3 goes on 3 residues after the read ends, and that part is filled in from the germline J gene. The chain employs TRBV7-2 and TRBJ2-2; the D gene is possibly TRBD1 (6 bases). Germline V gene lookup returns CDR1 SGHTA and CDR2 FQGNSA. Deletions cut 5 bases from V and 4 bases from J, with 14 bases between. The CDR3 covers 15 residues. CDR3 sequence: CASSQAAGVTGELFF. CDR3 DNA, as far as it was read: TGTGCCAGCAGCCAGGCGGCAGGGGTCACCGGGGAG.

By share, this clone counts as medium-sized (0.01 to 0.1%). Incomplete CDR3 DNA: TGCGCCAGCAGCTCAGGAGGTAGCGATACTTACGAG. Protein: CASSSGGSDTYE. The complete CDR3 sequence is CASSSGGSDTYEQYF. The chain has TRBV5-1 and TRBJ2-7; D may be TRBD2 (5 bases). The read falls 3 residues short of the CDR3 end, and the missing part is taken from the germline J gene. V was cut by 3 bases and J by 4 bases, with 17 bases left in between. This CDR3 is 15 amino acids long. The germline V gene has CDR1 SGHRS and CDR2 YFSETQ.

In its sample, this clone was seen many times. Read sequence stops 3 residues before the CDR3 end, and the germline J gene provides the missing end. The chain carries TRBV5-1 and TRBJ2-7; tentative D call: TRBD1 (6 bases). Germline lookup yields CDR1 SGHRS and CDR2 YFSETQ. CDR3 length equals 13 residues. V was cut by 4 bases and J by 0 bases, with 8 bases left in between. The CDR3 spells CASSGDTSYEQYF. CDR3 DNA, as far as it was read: TGCGCCAGCAGCGGGGACACCTCCTACGAG. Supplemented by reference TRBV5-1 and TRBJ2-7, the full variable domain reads KAGVTQTPRYLIKTRGQQVTLSCSPISGHRSVSWYQQTPGQGLQFLFEYFSETQRNKGNFPGRFSGRQFSNSRSEMNVSTLELGDSALYLCASSGDTSYEQYFGPGTRLTVT.

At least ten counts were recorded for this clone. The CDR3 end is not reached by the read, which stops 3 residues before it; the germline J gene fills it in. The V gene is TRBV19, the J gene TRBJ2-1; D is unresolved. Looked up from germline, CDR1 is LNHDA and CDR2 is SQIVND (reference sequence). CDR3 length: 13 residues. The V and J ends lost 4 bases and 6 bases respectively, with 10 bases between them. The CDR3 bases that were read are TGTGCCAGTAGTACCCGACGGGTCAATGAG. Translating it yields CASSTRRVNE. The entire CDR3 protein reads CASSTRRVNEQFF.

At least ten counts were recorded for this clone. CDR3 in amino acids: CASGKTSLVETQYF. The part of the CDR3 DNA that was read is TGTGCCAGCGGGAAGACTAGCCTAGTAGAGACC. This chain connects TRBV2 to TRBJ2-5; 7 nucleotides line up with TRBD2. Read coverage stops 3 residues before the CDR3 terminus; the germline J gene supplies the remainder. Looked up from germline, CDR1 is SNHLY and CDR2 is FYNNEI. This CDR3 is built from 14 residues. Unmatched junction bases numbered 10, after V lost 8 bases and J lost 4 bases.

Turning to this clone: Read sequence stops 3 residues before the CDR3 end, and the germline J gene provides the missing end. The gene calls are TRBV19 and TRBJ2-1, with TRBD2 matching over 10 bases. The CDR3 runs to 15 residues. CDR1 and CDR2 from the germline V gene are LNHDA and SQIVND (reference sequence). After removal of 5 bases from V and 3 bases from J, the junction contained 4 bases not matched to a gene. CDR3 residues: CASSVTSGDYNEQFF. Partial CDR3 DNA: TGTGCCAGTAGTGTTACTAGCGGGGACTACAATGAG.

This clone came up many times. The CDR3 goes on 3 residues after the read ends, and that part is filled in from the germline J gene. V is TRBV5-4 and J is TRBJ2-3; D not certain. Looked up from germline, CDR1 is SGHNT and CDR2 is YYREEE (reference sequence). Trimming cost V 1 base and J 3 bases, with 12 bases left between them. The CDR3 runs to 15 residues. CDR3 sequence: CASSLPAAKTDTQYF. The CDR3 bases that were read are TGTGCCAGCAGCTTGCCGGCGGCTAAGACAGATACG.

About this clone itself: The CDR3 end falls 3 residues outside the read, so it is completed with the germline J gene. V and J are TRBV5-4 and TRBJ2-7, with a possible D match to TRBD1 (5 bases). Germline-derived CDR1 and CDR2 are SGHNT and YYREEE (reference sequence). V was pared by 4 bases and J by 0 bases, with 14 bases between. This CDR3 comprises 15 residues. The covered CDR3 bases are TGTGCCAGCAGCGTGGATCAGGGAAGCTCCTACGAG. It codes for CASSVDQGSSYE. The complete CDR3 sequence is CASSVDQGSSYEQYF.

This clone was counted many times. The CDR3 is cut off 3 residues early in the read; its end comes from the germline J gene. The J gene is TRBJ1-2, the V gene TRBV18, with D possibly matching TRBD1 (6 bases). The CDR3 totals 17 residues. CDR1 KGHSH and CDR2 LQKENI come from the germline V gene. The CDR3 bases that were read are TGTGCCAGCTCACCATCACTTGCCGGGACGAACAGGGTTAGC. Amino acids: CASSPSLAGTNRVS. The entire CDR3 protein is CASSPSLAGTNRVSYTF.

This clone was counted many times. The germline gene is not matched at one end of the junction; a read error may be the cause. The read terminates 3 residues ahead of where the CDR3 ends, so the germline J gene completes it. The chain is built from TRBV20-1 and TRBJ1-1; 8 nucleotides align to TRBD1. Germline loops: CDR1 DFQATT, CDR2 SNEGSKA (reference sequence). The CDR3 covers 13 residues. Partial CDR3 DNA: TGCAGTGCCAGCGACAGGGGCAACACTGGA. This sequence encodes CSASDRGNTG. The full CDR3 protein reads CSASDRGNTGAFF.

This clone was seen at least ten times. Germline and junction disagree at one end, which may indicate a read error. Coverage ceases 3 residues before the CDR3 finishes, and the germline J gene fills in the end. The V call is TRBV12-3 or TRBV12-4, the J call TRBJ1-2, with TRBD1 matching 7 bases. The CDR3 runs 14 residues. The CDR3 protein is CASRLDRDQFGYTF. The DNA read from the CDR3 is TGTGCCAGCAGGTTAGACAGGGACCAGTTTGGC.

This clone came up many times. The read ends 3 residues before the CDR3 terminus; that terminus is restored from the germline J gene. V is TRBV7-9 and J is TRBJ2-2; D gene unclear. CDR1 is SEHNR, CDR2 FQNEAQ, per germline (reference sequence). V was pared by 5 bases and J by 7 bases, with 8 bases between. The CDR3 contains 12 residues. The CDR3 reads CASSPPRGELFF. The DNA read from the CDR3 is TGTGCCAGCAGCCCCCCTCGCGGGGAG.

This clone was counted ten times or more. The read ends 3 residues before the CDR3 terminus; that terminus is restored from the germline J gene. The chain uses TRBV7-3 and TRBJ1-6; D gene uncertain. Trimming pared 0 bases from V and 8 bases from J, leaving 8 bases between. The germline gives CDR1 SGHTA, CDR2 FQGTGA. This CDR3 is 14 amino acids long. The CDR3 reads CASSLTAGDSPLHF. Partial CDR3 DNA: TGTGCCAGCAGCTTAACGGCAGGTGATTCACCC. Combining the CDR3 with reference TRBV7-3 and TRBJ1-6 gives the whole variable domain GAGVSQTPSNKVTEKGKYVELRCDPISGHTALYWYRQSLGQGPEFLIYFQGTGAADDSGLPNDRFFAVRPEGSVSTLKIQRTERGDSAVYLCASSLTAGDSPLHFGNGTRLTVT.

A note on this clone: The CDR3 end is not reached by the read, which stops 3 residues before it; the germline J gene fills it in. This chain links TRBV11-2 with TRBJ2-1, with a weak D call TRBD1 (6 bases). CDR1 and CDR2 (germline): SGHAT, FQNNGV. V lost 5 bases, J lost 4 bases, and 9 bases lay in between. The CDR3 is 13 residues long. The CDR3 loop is CASSAGTYNEQFF. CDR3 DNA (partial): TGTGCCAGCAGCGCTGGGACATACAATGAG.

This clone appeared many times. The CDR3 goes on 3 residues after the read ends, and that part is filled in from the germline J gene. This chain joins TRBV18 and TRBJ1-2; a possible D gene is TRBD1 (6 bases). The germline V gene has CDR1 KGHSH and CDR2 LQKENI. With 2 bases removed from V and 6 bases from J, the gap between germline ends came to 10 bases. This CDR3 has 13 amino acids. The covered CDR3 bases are TGTGCCAGCTCACCAGACAGGTTGGATGGC. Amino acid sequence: CASSPDRLDG. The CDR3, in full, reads CASSPDRLDGYTF.

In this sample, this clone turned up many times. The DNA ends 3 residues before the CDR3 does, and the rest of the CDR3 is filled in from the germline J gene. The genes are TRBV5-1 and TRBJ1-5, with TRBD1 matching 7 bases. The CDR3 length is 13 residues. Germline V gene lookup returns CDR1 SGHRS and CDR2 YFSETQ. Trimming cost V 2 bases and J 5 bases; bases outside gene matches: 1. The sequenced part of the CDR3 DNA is TGCGCCAGCAGCTTACAGGGGTATCAGCCC. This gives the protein CASSLQGYQP. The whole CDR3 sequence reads CASSLQGYQPQHF.

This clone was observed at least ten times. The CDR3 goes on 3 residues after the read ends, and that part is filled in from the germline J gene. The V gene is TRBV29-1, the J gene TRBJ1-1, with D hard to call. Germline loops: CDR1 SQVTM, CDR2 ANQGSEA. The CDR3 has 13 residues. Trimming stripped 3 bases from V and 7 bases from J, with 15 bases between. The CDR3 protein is CSVDGLTPGEAFF. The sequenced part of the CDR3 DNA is TGCAGCGTTGATGGACTGACCCCGGGTGAA.